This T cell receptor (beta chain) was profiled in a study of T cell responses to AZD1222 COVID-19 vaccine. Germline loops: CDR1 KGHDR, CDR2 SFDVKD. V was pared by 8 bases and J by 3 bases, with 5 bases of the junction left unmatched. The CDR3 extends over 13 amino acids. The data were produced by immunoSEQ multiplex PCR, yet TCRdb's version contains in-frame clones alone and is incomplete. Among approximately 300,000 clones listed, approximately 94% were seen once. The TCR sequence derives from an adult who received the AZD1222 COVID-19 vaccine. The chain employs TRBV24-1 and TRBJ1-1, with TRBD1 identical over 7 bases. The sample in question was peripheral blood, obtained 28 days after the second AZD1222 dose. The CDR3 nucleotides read TGTGCCACCAAGAGGGGGCGAGACACTGAAGCTTTCTTT. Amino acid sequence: CATKRGRDTEAFF.